The 4 T cell receptor beta chains presented below share a single source sample, sequenced in a study of CD8+ T cells in alopecia areata. Treatment noted: oral pan-JAK inhibitor, 5-10 mg twice daily. Extraction and reverse transcription of RNA yielded cDNA as the sequencing template. Method: immunoSEQ multiplex PCR; TCRdb's copy keeps in-frame clones and lacks some. Altogether about 110,000 clones are present, about four fifths being singletons, with the ten largest covering roughly 25%. The sequencing here drew on CD8+ T cells sorted from blood, taken at week 24, from a patient treated with tofacitinib. The receptors come from a human donor with alopecia areata.

The rearrangement joins TRBV5-1 to TRBJ2-2, with 8 bases aligning to TRBD2. Germline-derived CDR1 and CDR2 are SGHRS and YFSETQ. Trimming took 9 bases from V and 1 from J; bases not matched to a gene: 5. The CDR3 has 14 amino acids. The CDR3 coding sequence is TGCGCCAACGTGCGGGGGGAGAACACCGGGGAGCTGTTTTTT. It is translated as CANVRGENTGELFF.

This clone was counted a single time. The chain carries TRBV4-3 and TRBJ2-3, with D hard to call. From germline, CDR1 is LGHNA and CDR2 YSLEER. This CDR3 has 14 residues. Trimming cost V 5 bases and J 6 bases, with 15 bases left between them. CDR3 amino acids: CASSGAKRWDTQYF. CDR3 nucleotide sequence: TGCGCCAGCAGCGGAGCTAAGAGGTGGGATACGCAGTATTTT.

Remarks on this clone: Sequence at one end of the junction differs from germline and may be a read error. The V and J genes are TRBV2 and TRBJ2-3, with D unclear. CDR1 and CDR2 (germline): SNHLY, FYNNEI. This CDR3 region has 11 residues. As DNA, the CDR3 is TGTGCCAGCAGGGAAGCAGATACGCAGTATTTT. It yields the protein CASREADTQYF.

The chain has TRBV7-9 and TRBJ2-7; D gene ambiguous. V was trimmed by 5 bases and J by 7 bases, leaving 9 bases between them. This CDR3 is built from 11 residues. The V gene's germline CDR1 is SEHNR and CDR2 FQNEAQ (reference sequence). As DNA, the CDR3 is TGTGCCAGCAGCCCCTCTTGGGAGCAGTACTTC. Protein product: CASSPSWEQYF.